The 7 T cell receptor beta chains listed next were all sequenced from one sample in a study of blood T cell repertoires in COVID-19. Using immunoSEQ multiplex PCR, the repertoire was profiled, and TCRdb retains in-frame clones only, with some absent. The data contain about 280,000 clones, approximately 85% of them singletons. Material for sequencing was peripheral blood. These receptors all stem from a woman aged 70-85 years with acute or convalescent COVID-19.

The rearrangement joins TRBV20-1 to TRBJ2-4; D perhaps matches TRBD1 (5 bases). This CDR3 has 11 residues. Germline V gives CDR1 DFQATT, CDR2 SNEGSKA (reference sequence). The V end was cut by 7 bases, the J end by 9 bases, with 13 bases between. The CDR3: CSVAGRGIQYF. The CDR3 bases are TGCAGTGTGGCCGGTAGGGGCATTCAGTACTTC.

This clone has a handful of counts. The chain carries TRBV5-1 and TRBJ1-3; D might be TRBD1 (5 bases). V was shortened by 4 bases and J by 0 bases, with 5 bases between the two germline ends. CDR1 is SGHRS and CDR2 is YFSETQ in the germline V gene. CDR3 length equals 13 residues. The CDR3 DNA reads as TGCGCCAGCAGCCAGGGCTCTGGAAACACCATATATTTT. Its translation: CASSQGSGNTIYF.

The chain is built from TRBV30 and TRBJ2-1; the match to TRBD1 covers 8 bases. In germline, CDR1 is GTSNPN, CDR2 SVGIG (reference sequence). With 8 bases clipped from V and 8 bases from J, the junction kept 5 bases outside the gene matches. This CDR3 comprises 11 residues. CDR3 amino acids: CALQQGDEQFF. As DNA, the CDR3 is TGTGCCCTACAACAGGGGGATGAGCAGTTCTTC.

This clone showed up just a few times. The chain uses TRBV7-2 and TRBJ2-1; D possibly corresponds to TRBD1 (6 bases). Per the germline V gene, CDR1 is SGHTA and CDR2 is FQGNSA. V was clipped by 5 bases and J by 0 bases, with 17 bases between them. CDR3 length equals 17 residues. The CDR3 sequence is CASSPRQGSTSYNEQFF. CDR3 sequence (DNA): TGTGCCAGCAGCCCCCGTCAGGGGTCCACCTCCTACAATGAGCAGTTCTTC.

The chain's CDR3 is CASTNRLAGQETQYF. The CDR3 coding sequence is TGTGCCAGCACAAATCGACTAGCGGGACAAGAGACCCAGTACTTC. The chain employs TRBV11-2 and TRBJ2-5, with 11 bases aligning to TRBD2. V lost 7 bases to trimming and J lost 2 bases; unmatched junction nucleotides: 6. The CDR3 runs to 15 residues. Germline V gives CDR1 SGHAT, CDR2 FQNNGV.

V and J are TRBV6-5 and TRBJ1-1; no clear D. In germline, CDR1 is MNHEY, CDR2 SVGAGI. The CDR3 contains 14 residues. Trimming left V 0 bases short and J 1 base short, with 6 bases between. The CDR3 DNA follows: TGTGCCAGCAGTTACTCAGAGGCGAACACTGAAGCTTTCTTT. Its translation is CASSYSEANTEAFF.

The chain has TRBV2 and TRBJ1-5; 9 bases line up with TRBD1. The CDR3 length is 14 residues. Germline trimming cut 7 bases from V and 7 bases from J; bases unmatched to any gene: 8. The germline V gene has CDR1 SNHLY and CDR2 FYNNEI. CDR3 protein: CASNVGTGRQPQHF. The CDR3 coding sequence is TGTGCCAGCAACGTAGGGACAGGGCGACAGCCCCAGCATTTT. Based on the CDR3 plus reference TRBV2 and TRBJ1-5, the full variable domain is EPEVTQTPSHQVTQMGQEVILRCVPISNHLYFYWYRQILGQKVEFLVSFYNNEISEKSEIFDDQFSVERPDGSNFTLKIRSTKLEDSAMYFCASNVGTGRQPQHFGDGTRLSIL.